A single sample is the source of the 8 T cell receptor beta chains below, sequenced in a study of blood T cell repertoires in COVID-19. The table came from immunoSEQ multiplex PCR; TCRdb's copy has only in-frame clones and leaves some out. This sample has some 30,000 clones, with approximately 88% found just once. Sample: peripheral blood. These receptors came from a man older than 75 with active COVID-19.

This chain's CDR3 is CASSLWGTGRNEKLFF. The DNA of the CDR3 is TGCGCCAGCAGCTTGTGGGGGACCGGGAGGAATGAAAAACTGTTTTTT. The chain uses TRBV5-1 and TRBJ1-4, with a possible D match to TRBD1 (5 bases). The CDR3 spans 16 residues. Trimming took 1 base from V and 5 from J, leaving 15 bases between them. Looked up from germline, CDR1 is SGHRS and CDR2 is YFSETQ.

This clone has only a few counts. The rearrangement joins TRBV10-1 to TRBJ2-1; weak D call: TRBD1 (6 bases). Germline V gives CDR1 WNHNN, CDR2 SYGVQD (reference sequence). CDR3 length: 15 residues. V was pared by 2 bases and J by 9 bases, with 17 bases between. This CDR3 is CASSETGLRRGEQFF. DNA for the CDR3: TGCGCCAGCAGTGAGACAGGGCTCCGAAGGGGTGAGCAGTTCTTC.

The chain carries TRBV11-2 and TRBJ1-2; tentatively, D is TRBD1 (5 bases). The length of the CDR3 is 12 residues. V was shortened by 5 bases and J by 6 bases, with 10 bases between the two germline ends. Germline V gene lookup returns CDR1 SGHAT and CDR2 FQNNGV. The DNA of the CDR3 is TGTGCCAGCAGCCCCGGGGGGGATGGCTACACCTTC. Amino acid sequence: CASSPGGDGYTF. The variable domain in full, with the rest retrieved from reference TRBV11-2 and TRBJ1-2, is EAGVAQSPRYKIIEKRQSVAFWCNPISGHATLYWYQQILGQGPKLLIQFQNNGVVDDSQLPKDRFSAERLKGVDSTLKIQPAKLEDSAVYLCASSPGGDGYTFGSGTRLTVV.

This rearrangement joins TRBV19 to TRBJ2-3; 9 positions match TRBD1. The CDR3 totals 16 residues. V trimming: 4 bases; J trimming: 2 bases; junction bases outside the gene matches: 7. Germline lookup yields CDR1 LNHDA and CDR2 SQIVND (reference sequence). Here the CDR3 reads CASSTDRGGSTDTQYF. As DNA, the CDR3 is TGTGCCAGTAGTACCGACAGGGGGGGATCCACAGATACGCAGTATTTT.

The chain couples TRBV5-4 to TRBJ2-1, with 8 bases lining up with TRBD2. This CDR3 is 16 amino acids long. The germline CDR1 and CDR2 sequences are SGHNT and YYREEE (reference sequence). V shed 3 bases, J shed 2 bases, and the junction held 7 bases outside the gene matches. CDR3 in DNA: TGTGCCAGCAGCTCGGGAGGGGGGGGAGCCTACAATGAGCAGTTCTTC. This sequence encodes CASSSGGGGAYNEQFF.

This rearrangement joins TRBV7-9 to TRBJ1-1, with TRBD1 identical over 9 bases. The V gene's germline CDR1 is SEHNR and CDR2 FQNEAQ (reference sequence). The V and J ends lost 5 bases and 10 bases, in that order; junction bases with no gene match: 8. The CDR3 runs 13 residues. CDR3 region: CASSTNTGGAAFF. CDR3 coding DNA: TGTGCCAGCAGCACCAACACAGGGGGCGCAGCTTTCTTT.

This rearrangement joins TRBV25-1 to TRBJ1-2; D possibly corresponds to TRBD1 (5 bases). The V end was cut by 1 base, the J end by 4 bases, with 13 bases between. Germline values: CDR1 MGHDK, CDR2 SYGVNS. The CDR3 is made up of 15 amino acids. For the CDR3, the DNA is TGTGCCAGCAGTGAATCCGCGGGACTGATCTATGGCTACACCTTC. Protein sequence: CASSESAGLIYGYTF.

This clone was seen once. The rearrangement joins TRBV20-1 to TRBJ1-2, with TRBD1 as a possible D gene (5 bases). The CDR3 consists of 13 residues. Germline values: CDR1 DFQATT, CDR2 SNEGSKA (reference sequence). V dropped 3 bases and J dropped 8 bases, with 16 bases sitting between them. The chain's CDR3 is CSASTGGSGGYTF. DNA of the CDR3: TGCAGTGCTAGTACAGGAGGGTCGGGCGGCTACACCTTC.